This T cell receptor (beta chain) was sequenced in a study of regulatory T cells in long-lasting Graves disease. Study summary: Antithyroid drugs had been given to newly diagnosed Graves' patients for under 3 months.

This clonotype was detected ten times or more. Its target is not known. CDR1 LGHDT and CDR2 YNNKEL come from the germline V gene (reference sequence). The CDR3 contains 16 residues. V lost 3 bases to trimming and J lost 4 bases, with 18 bases between them. The time point: newly diagnosed GD, antithyroid drugs for less than 3 months. PBMC RNA was the source of the TCR library. Broader study findings: Segments TRBV28, TRBJ1-2 and TRBJ2-5 showed preferential usage in persistent disease.

CDR3-region Arm-PCR and iRepertoire HTBI primers produced the TCR beta libraries. How the authors handled the data: Among the samples, 50 to 80 TRBV and more than twelve TRBJ segments were identified. Each CDR3 protein is one row after TCRdb ran MiXCR on the multiplex PCR reads. The V and J calls reflect TCRdb's pipeline rather than the authors' work. The sample carries about 380,000 distinct CDR3 sequences, around 15% recorded once. V gene TRBV3-1 combines with J gene TRBJ2-5; D is unclear. The clonotype comes from a female donor with Graves disease. The source material was peripheral blood mononuclear cells (PBMCs), sampled at new diagnosis, from a patient treated with antithyroid drugs. The CDR3 region is CASSQPGLRSGETQYF. CDR3 coding DNA: TGTGCCAGCAGCCAGCCGGGCCTACGGTCAGGAGAGACCCAGTACTTC.